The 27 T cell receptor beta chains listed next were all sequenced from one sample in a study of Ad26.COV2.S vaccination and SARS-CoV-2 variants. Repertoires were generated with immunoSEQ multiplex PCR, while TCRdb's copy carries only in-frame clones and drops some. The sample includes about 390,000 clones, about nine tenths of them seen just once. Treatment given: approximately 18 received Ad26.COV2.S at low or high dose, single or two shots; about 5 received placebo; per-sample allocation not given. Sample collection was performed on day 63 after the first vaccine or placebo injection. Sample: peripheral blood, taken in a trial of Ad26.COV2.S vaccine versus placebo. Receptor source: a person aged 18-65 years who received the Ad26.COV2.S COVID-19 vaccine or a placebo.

CDR3 DNA: TGTGCCAGTAGTTTCGGGACGTATGGCTACACCTTC. This translates into CASSFGTYGYTF. The chain links TRBV19 to TRBJ1-2, with D tentatively TRBD1 (5 bases). Per germline, CDR1 LNHDA and CDR2 SQIVND (reference sequence). The CDR3 sequence is 12 residues long. Trimming removed 5 bases from V and 5 bases from J, with 9 bases in between.

In DNA form, the CDR3 reads TGTGCCAGCAGTTTAGTACTAGCGGGGGGGTCAGATACGCAGTATTTT. Its translation: CASSLVLAGGSDTQYF. The chain links TRBV27 to TRBJ2-3, with 13 bases fitting TRBD2. The CDR3 covers 16 residues. Germline assignment: CDR1 MNHEY and CDR2 SMNVEV (reference sequence). The J segment lost 4 bases and the V segment lost 2 bases, leaving 3 bases of the junction unmatched.

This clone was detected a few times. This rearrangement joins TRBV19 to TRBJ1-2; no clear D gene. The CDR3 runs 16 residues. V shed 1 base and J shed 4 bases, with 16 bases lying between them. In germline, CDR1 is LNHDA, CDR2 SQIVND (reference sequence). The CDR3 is CASSIAQERHGYGYTF. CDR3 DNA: TGTGCCAGTAGTATAGCCCAGGAACGGCACGGCTATGGCTACACCTTC.

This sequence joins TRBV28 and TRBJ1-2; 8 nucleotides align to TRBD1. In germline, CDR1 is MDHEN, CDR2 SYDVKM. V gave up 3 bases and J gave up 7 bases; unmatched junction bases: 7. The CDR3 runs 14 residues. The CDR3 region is CASSFGQGAGGYTF. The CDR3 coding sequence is TGTGCCAGCAGTTTCGGACAGGGAGCGGGTGGCTACACCTTC.

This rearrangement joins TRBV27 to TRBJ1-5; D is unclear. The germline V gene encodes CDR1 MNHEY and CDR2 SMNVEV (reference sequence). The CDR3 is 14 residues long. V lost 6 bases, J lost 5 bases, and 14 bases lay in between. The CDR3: CASRTNLVDQPQHF. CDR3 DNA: TGTGCCAGCAGAACGAACCTGGTGGATCAGCCCCAGCATTTT.

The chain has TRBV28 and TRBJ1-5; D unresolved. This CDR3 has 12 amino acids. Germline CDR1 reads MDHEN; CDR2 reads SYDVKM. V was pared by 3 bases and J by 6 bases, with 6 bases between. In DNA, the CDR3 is TGTGCCAGCAGTTTTGTAAGTCAGCCCCAGCATTTT. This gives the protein CASSFVSQPQHF.

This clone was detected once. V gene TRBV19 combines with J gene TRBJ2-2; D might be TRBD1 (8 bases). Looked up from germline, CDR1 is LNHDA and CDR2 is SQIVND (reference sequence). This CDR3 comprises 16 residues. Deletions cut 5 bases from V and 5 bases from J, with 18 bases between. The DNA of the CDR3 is TGTGCCAGTAGTCCGCAAACAGGGGGAGGGACCGGGGAGCTGTTTTTT. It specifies CASSPQTGGGTGELFF.

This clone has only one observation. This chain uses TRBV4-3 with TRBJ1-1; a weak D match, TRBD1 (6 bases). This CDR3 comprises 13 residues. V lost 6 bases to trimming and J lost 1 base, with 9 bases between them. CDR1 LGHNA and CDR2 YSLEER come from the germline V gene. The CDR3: CASRDSTNTEAFF. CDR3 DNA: TGCGCCAGCAGGGACAGCACGAACACTGAAGCTTTCTTT.

Written as DNA, the CDR3 is TGTGCCAGCAGCTTAGCCCTAGGGGGTCTCGAGCAGTACTTC. This encodes CASSLALGGLEQYF. The chain recombines TRBV11-2 with TRBJ2-7; possible D gene TRBD1, 6 bases. V was pared by 1 base and J by 6 bases, with 13 bases between. Germline V gives CDR1 SGHAT, CDR2 FQNNGV. The CDR3 sequence is 14 residues long.

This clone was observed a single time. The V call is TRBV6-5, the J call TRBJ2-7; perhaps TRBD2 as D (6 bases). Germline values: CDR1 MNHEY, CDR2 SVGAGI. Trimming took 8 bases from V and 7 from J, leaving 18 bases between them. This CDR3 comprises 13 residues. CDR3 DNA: TGTGCCAGCGGAAACTCCCCGGGGGAGGAGCAGTACTTC. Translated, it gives CASGNSPGEEQYF.

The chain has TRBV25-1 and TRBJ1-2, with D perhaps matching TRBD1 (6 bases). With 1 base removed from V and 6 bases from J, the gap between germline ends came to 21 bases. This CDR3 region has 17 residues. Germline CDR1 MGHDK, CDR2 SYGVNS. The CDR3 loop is CASSEFWKGVGQHGYTF. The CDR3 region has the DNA TGTGCCAGCAGTGAATTCTGGAAGGGCGTCGGACAGCATGGCTACACCTTC.

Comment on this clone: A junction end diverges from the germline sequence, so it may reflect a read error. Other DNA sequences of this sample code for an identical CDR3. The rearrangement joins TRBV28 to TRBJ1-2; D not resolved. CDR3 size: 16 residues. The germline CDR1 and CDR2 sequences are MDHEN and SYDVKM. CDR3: CASRPINRIANYGYTF. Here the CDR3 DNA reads TGTGCCAGCAGACCTATCAACAGAATAGCTAATTATGGCTACACCTTC.

The CDR3 DNA reads as TGTGCCAGCAGTTTAGTCAATAACTATGGCTACACCTTC. Residues: CASSLVNNYGYTF. The chain combines TRBV12-3 or TRBV12-4 with TRBJ1-2; D not resolved. This CDR3 spans 13 amino acids. Trimming left V 1 base short and J 1 base short, with 4 bases between.

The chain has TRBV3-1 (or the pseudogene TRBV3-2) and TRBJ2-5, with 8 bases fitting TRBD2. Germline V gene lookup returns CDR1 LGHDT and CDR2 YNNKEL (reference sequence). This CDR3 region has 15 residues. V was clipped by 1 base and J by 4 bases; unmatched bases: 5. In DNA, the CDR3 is TGTGCCAGCAGCCAAGGGCGGGGGGTCATAGAGACCCAGTACTTC. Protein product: CASSQGRGVIETQYF.

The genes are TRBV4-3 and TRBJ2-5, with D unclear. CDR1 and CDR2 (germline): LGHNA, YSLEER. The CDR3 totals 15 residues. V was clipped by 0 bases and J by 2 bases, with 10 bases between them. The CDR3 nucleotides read TGCGCCAGCAGCCAAGATGTTGGAGAACAAGAGACCCAGTACTTC. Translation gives CASSQDVGEQETQYF.

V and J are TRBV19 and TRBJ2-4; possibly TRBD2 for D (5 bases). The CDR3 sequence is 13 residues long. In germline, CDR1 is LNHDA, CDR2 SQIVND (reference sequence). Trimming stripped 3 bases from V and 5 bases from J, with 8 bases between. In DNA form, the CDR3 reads TGTGCCAGTAGTATGAGGACTGAAAACATTCAGTACTTC. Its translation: CASSMRTENIQYF.

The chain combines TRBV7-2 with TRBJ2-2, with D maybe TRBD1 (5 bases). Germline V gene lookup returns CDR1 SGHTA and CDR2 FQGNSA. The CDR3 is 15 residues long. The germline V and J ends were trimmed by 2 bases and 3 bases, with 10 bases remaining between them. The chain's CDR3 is CASSLSPGHTGELFF. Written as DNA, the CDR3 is TGTGCCAGCAGCTTAAGTCCAGGGCACACCGGGGAGCTGTTTTTT.

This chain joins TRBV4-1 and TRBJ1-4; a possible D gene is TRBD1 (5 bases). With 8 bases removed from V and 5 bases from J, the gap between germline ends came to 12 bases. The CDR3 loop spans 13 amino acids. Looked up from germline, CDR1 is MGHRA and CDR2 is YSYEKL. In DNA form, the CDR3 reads TGCGCCAGCGGGGGGGAGCTGAATGAAAAACTGTTTTTT. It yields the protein CASGGELNEKLFF.

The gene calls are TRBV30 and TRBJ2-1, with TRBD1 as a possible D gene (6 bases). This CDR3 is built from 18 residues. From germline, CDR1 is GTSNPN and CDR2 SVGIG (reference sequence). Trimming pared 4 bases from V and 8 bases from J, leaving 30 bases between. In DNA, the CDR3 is TGTGCCTGGAAAAGCAGGCATTGGTTCTCGGGACAACCGTATGAGCAGTTCTTC. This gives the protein CAWKSRHWFSGQPYEQFF.

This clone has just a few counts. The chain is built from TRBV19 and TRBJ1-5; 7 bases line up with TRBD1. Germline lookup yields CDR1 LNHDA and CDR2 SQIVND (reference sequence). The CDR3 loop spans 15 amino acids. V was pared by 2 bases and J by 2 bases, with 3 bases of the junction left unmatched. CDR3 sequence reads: CASSIIGGGNQPQHF. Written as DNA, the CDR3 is TGTGCCAGTAGTATAATAGGGGGCGGCAATCAGCCCCAGCATTTT. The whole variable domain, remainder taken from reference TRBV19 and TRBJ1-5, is DGGITQSPKYLFRKEGQNVTLSCEQNLNHDAMYWYRQDPGQGLRLIYYSQIVNDFQKGDIAEGYSVSREKKESFPLTVTSAQKNPTAFYLCASSIIGGGNQPQHFGDGTRLSIL.

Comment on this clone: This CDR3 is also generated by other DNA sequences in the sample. CDR3 loop: CASSPRPGNQPQHF. DNA of the CDR3: TGTGCCAGCAGCCCACGTCCAGGGAATCAGCCCCAGCATTTT. The V and J genes are TRBV7-2 and TRBJ1-5; D is possibly TRBD1 (5 bases). V gave up 5 bases and J gave up 4 bases, with 12 bases separating them. From germline, CDR1 is SGHTA and CDR2 FQGNSA. CDR3 length equals 14 residues.

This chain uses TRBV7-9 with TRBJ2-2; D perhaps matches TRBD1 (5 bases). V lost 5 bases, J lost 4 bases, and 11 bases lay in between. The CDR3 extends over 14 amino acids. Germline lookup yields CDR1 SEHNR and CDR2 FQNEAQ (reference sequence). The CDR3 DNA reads TGTGCCAGCAGCCCAAACAGGATCACCGGGGAGCTGTTTTTT. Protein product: CASSPNRITGELFF. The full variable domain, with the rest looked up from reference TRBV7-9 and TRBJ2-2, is DTGVSQNPRHKITKRGQNVTFRCDPISEHNRLYWYRQTLGQGPEFLTYFQNEAQLEKSRLLSDRFSAERPKGSFSTLEIQRTEQGDSAMYLCASSPNRITGELFFGEGSRLTVL.

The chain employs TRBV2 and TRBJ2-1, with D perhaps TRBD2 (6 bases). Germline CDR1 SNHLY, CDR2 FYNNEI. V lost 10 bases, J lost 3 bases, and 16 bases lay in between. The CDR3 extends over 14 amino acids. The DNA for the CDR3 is TGTGCCACCGGGGGTCAGGACAACTACAATGAGCAGTTCTTC. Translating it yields CATGGQDNYNEQFF.

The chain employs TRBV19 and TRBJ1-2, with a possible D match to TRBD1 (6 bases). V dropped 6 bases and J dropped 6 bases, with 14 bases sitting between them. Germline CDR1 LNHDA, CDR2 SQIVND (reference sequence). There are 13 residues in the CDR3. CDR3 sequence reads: CASSWMGANGYTF. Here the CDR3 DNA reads TGTGCCAGTAGCTGGATGGGGGCAAATGGCTACACCTTC.

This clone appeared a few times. CDR3 sequence (DNA): TGTGCCAGCAGTTTATCGACAGTGGGAGGGGGTGGTCAGCCCCAGCATTTT. Translating it yields CASSLSTVGGGGQPQHF. The gene calls are TRBV27 and TRBJ1-5; possibly TRBD1 for D (6 bases). This CDR3 spans 17 amino acids. Germline CDR1 and CDR2: MNHEY and SMNVEV (reference sequence). V was trimmed by 0 bases and J by 6 bases, leaving 18 bases between them.

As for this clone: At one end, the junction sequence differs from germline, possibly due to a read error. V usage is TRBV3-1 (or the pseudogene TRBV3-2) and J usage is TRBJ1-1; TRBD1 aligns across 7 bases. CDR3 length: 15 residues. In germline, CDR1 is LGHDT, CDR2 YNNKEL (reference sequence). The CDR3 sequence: CASSEEGTVNTEAFF. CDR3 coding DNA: TGTGCCAGCAGCGAAGAGGGGACAGTGAACACTGAAGCTTTCTTT.

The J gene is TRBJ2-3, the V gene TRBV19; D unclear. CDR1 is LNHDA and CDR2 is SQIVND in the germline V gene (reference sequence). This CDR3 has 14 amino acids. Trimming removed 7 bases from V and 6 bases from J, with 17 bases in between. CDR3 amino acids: CASTTQYDPDTQYF. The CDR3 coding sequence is TGTGCCAGTACAACCCAGTACGACCCGGATACGCAGTATTTT.